Listed below are T cell receptor beta chains from one sample, sequenced in a study of blood T cell repertoires in COVID-19. Assay: immunoSEQ multiplex PCR; the TCRdb copy retains only in-frame clones and omits some. The repertoire holds some 220,000 clones, about 85% seen once, with roughly 2.6% in the top ten. The sequencing sample was made of peripheral blood. These receptors were collected from a middle-aged man who had recovered from COVID-19. Both conserved end residues are part of each CDR3. D genes are given only for firm matches.

TRBV6-2/TRBV6-3	.	TRBJ1-5	15	CASSYGGAGNQPQHF
TRBV9	TRBD1	TRBJ1-1	19	CASSGVPKRQGKMNTEAFF
TRBV28	TRBD2	TRBJ2-7	14	CASSSPGLAYEQYF
TRBV29-1	.	TRBJ1-1	15	CSVDSKRQDGTEAFF
TRBV25-1	.	TRBJ1-1	13	CASSRGGNTEAFF
TRBV19	TRBD1	TRBJ1-1	15	CASSTRTGLATEAFF
TRBV4-1	TRBD1	TRBJ1-4	18	CASSPVWGQGWADEKLFF
TRBV28	TRBD1	TRBJ1-2	15	CASSSTGGTNYGYTF
TRBV19	TRBD1	TRBJ1-2	15	CASSIKGTGGDGYTF
TRBV29-1	TRBD2	TRBJ2-3	13	CSVSGRELDTQYF
TRBV20-1	.	TRBJ1-2	10	CSARLYGYTF
TRBV18	.	TRBJ1-1	14	CASSPARGNTEAFF
TRBV25-1	TRBD1	TRBJ1-2	18	CASNIRGQARPNHYGYTF
TRBV7-9	.	TRBJ2-3	15	CASSLARAPTDTQYF
TRBV19	TRBD1	TRBJ1-2	13	CASSTGTGDGYTF
TRBV19	TRBD1	TRBJ2-6	15	CASSRQGSGANVLTF
TRBV27	TRBD1	TRBJ2-7	14	CASSPGDRAYEQYF
TRBV19	.	TRBJ1-5	16	CASSIRTSPNSQPQHF
TRBV5-4	TRBD1	TRBJ1-6	14	CASRKGQGDSPLHF
TRBV6-5	.	TRBJ2-7	14	CASSSLLGGYEQYF
TRBV3-1/TRBV3-2	TRBD2	TRBJ2-7	17	CASSLDLTSGSWAEQYF
TRBV15	TRBD1	TRBJ1-1	14	CATSRTRQGAEAFF
TRBV6-5	TRBD2	TRBJ2-3	15	CASKKPGLEADTQYF
TRBV30	.	TRBJ1-3	14	CAWSRLTSGNTIYF
TRBV5-4	TRBD2	TRBJ2-5	16	CASSYLAGSSQETQYF
TRBV6-6	TRBD1	TRBJ1-5	15	CASSSGDSANQPQHF
TRBV9	TRBD2	TRBJ2-1	19	CASSPTIRTSGSLTNEQFF
TRBV7-2	.	TRBJ1-5	15	CASSLGTVNNQPQHF
TRBV28	.	TRBJ2-5	13	CASSLFRGETQYF